The 23 T cell receptor beta chains listed next were all sequenced from one sample in a study of shared clonotypes between healthy human individuals. This table comes from immunoSEQ multiplex PCR, and its TCRdb copy is limited to in-frame clones, with some not included. The table includes roughly 2 million clones, approximately 95% detected once. Sequenced material: naive CD4+ T cells sorted from blood. Regarding subset: CD45RA+ positively selected. The receptors come from a man between 18 and 29 years old in good health.

J is TRBJ2-2 and V is TRBV6-1; no clear D gene. V dropped 4 bases and J dropped 1 base, with 16 bases sitting between them. Germline V gives CDR1 MNHNS, CDR2 SASEGT. The CDR3 is made up of 17 amino acids. The DNA of the CDR3 is TGTGCCAGCAGTGGGCCCCCCCCCGCAGGGAACACCGGGGAGCTGTTTTTT. Translated, it gives CASSGPPPAGNTGELFF.

V is TRBV30 and J is TRBJ1-2, with no clear D. Germline V gene data show CDR1 as GTSNPN and CDR2 as SVGIG (reference sequence). The CDR3 is made up of 15 amino acids. Trimming pared 2 bases from V and 4 bases from J, leaving 17 bases between. The DNA of the CDR3 is TGTGCCTGGAGTCCGTCCCCGACGAGCACCTATGGCTACACCTTC. Protein product: CAWSPSPTSTYGYTF.

Comment on this clone: A much larger clonotype is one base distant, so this may be a read error. The rearrangement uses TRBV11-2 and TRBJ1-3; 9 nucleotides agree with TRBD1. The CDR3 is 13 amino acids. V shed 4 bases, J shed 7 bases, and the junction held 2 bases outside the gene matches. Germline V lookup: CDR1 SGHAT, CDR2 FQNNGV. The CDR3 spells CASSSTGGNTIYF. CDR3 coding DNA: TGTGCCAGCAGCTCGACAGGGGGGAACACCATATATTTT.

The chain recombines TRBV6-1 with TRBJ2-3, with 7 bases lining up with TRBD1. Germline V gene sequence: CDR1 MNHNS, CDR2 SASEGT. The V gene end was trimmed by 4 bases and the J gene end by 5 bases; junction bases not matched to a gene: 6. The CDR3 consists of 14 residues. CDR3 residues: CASSATGALDTQYF. In DNA form, the CDR3 reads TGTGCCAGCAGTGCCACAGGGGCCTTAGATACGCAGTATTTT.

This clone was counted once. The gene calls are TRBV25-1 and TRBJ2-2; D might be TRBD2 (5 bases). Germline V CDR1 and CDR2: MGHDK, SYGVNS. This CDR3 comprises 12 residues. The ends were cut back, 5 bases at V and 7 bases at J, with 8 bases in the middle. The DNA for the CDR3 is TGTGCCAGCAGTTTGGGGAGCGGGGAGCTGTTTTTT. This sequence encodes CASSLGSGELFF.

V usage is TRBV28 and J usage is TRBJ2-1; D ambiguous. The CDR3 runs to 13 residues. Germline loops: CDR1 MDHEN, CDR2 SYDVKM. V lost 6 bases and J 9 bases, leaving 15 bases between the germline ends. CDR3 bases: TGTGCCAGCAGCAGCCTCGTAAAAGCTGAGCAGTTCTTC. Protein sequence: CASSSLVKAEQFF.

This chain connects TRBV2 to TRBJ2-1; 10 bases align to TRBD2. This CDR3 comprises 15 residues. Germline values: CDR1 SNHLY, CDR2 FYNNEI. V was clipped by 7 bases and J by 2 bases; unmatched bases: 5. CDR3 DNA: TGTGCCAGCACCGAAGCGGGGGGGCCCTACAATGAGCAGTTCTTC. Amino acids: CASTEAGGPYNEQFF.

The chain joins TRBV9 to TRBJ2-7, with D unclear. Trimming took off 1 base at V and 0 bases at J, with 17 bases between the two ends. CDR1 is SGDLS and CDR2 is YYNGEE in the germline V gene. The CDR3 has 17 residues. For the CDR3, the DNA is TGTGCCAGCAGCGTATCCGGGTCCCCAAAGGGCTCCTACGAGCAGTACTTC. As protein: CASSVSGSPKGSYEQYF.

The chain couples TRBV5-4 to TRBJ1-4; 8 bases map to TRBD1. CDR3 size: 13 residues. Germline V gene data show CDR1 as SGHNT and CDR2 as YYREEE (reference sequence). Trimming took 4 bases from V and 8 from J; bases not matched to a gene: 4. Written as DNA, the CDR3 is TGTGCCAGCAGCCGGACAGGGAGCGAAAAACTGTTTTTT. Its translation: CASSRTGSEKLFF.

This rearrangement joins TRBV5-4 to TRBJ2-2; D might be TRBD1 (6 bases). The CDR3 has 16 amino acids. Germline-derived CDR1 and CDR2 are SGHNT and YYREEE (reference sequence). With 0 bases removed from V and 6 bases from J, the gap between germline ends came to 15 bases. Here the CDR3 reads CASSLGKGVPPGELFF. CDR3 nucleotide sequence: TGTGCCAGCAGCTTGGGGAAGGGGGTTCCGCCCGGGGAGCTGTTTTTT.

The chain uses TRBV18 and TRBJ1-2; D not resolved. The germline CDR1 and CDR2 sequences are KGHSH and LQKENI. The V and J ends lost 1 base and 6 bases respectively, with 9 bases between them. The CDR3 sequence is 13 residues long. The CDR3, as DNA: TGTGCCAGCTCACCACAGGGCTTAAATGGCTACACCTTC. It yields the protein CASSPQGLNGYTF.

The chain uses TRBV30 and TRBJ1-5, with D unclear. Trimming stripped 0 bases from V and 3 bases from J, with 12 bases between. Germline V lookup: CDR1 GTSNPN, CDR2 SVGIG (reference sequence). The CDR3 is 15 amino acids. In DNA form, the CDR3 reads TGTGCCTGGAGTGTAAAAGGGATAAACAATCAGCCCCAGCATTTT. Translating it yields CAWSVKGINNQPQHF.

The V and J genes are TRBV6-5 and TRBJ2-3; TRBD1 is a possible D gene (6 bases). The CDR3 sequence is 15 residues long. Germline CDR1 MNHEY, CDR2 SVGAGI. V was shortened by 4 bases and J by 2 bases, with 13 bases between the two germline ends. CDR3 sequence: CASSSPGQATDTQYF. The CDR3 bases are TGTGCCAGCAGTTCCCCGGGACAAGCCACAGATACGCAGTATTTT.

The rearrangement uses TRBV15 and TRBJ2-7; D is perhaps TRBD1 or TRBD2 (5 bases each). This CDR3 is built from 17 residues. The germline V and J ends were trimmed by 0 bases and 0 bases, with 15 bases remaining between them. The germline V gene encodes CDR1 LNHNV and CDR2 YYDKDF (reference sequence). CDR3 amino acids: CATSRDGGTAASYEQYF. The CDR3 nucleotides are TGTGCCACCAGCAGAGATGGTGGGACGGCCGCCTCCTACGAGCAGTACTTC. Full variable domain (missing parts from reference TRBV15 and TRBJ2-7): DAMVIQNPRYQVTQFGKPVTLSCSQTLNHNVMYWYQQKSSQAPKLLFHYYDKDFNNEADTPDNFQSRRPNTSFCFLDIRSPGLGDTAMYLCATSRDGGTAASYEQYFGPGTRLTVT.

The rearrangement links TRBV2 to TRBJ2-5; D is perhaps TRBD1 or TRBD2 (5 bases each). CDR1 and CDR2 from the germline V gene are SNHLY and FYNNEI. The V end was cut by 7 bases, the J end by 6 bases, with 12 bases between. The CDR3 runs 12 residues. The CDR3 reads CASNRDLKTQYF. The CDR3 DNA reads TGTGCCAGCAACCGGGACCTGAAGACCCAGTACTTC.

To note about this clone: This CDR3 is also generated by other DNA sequences in the sample. The chain has TRBV7-9 and TRBJ1-5, with unresolved D. Germline V gene sequence: CDR1 SEHNR, CDR2 FQNEAQ (reference sequence). V dropped 0 bases and J dropped 0 bases, with 3 bases sitting between them. This CDR3 is 14 amino acids long. CDR3 region: CASSLAGSNQPQHF. CDR3 bases: TGTGCCAGCAGCTTAGCGGGTAGCAATCAGCCCCAGCATTTT. The entire variable domain, with the rest obtained from reference TRBV7-9 and TRBJ1-5, is as follows: DTGVSQNPRHKITKRGQNVTFRCDPISEHNRLYWYRQTLGQGPEFLTYFQNEAQLEKSRLLSDRFSAERPKGSFSTLEIQRTEQGDSAMYLCASSLAGSNQPQHFGDGTRLSIL.

The chain couples TRBV30 to TRBJ2-7, with D tentatively TRBD1 or TRBD2 (5 bases each). CDR3 length equals 14 residues. Germline V gives CDR1 GTSNPN, CDR2 SVGIG (reference sequence). Trimming took off 1 base at V and 0 bases at J, with 10 bases between the two ends. In DNA, the CDR3 is TGTGCCTGGAGTGGGGACCTACCCTCCTACGAGCAGTACTTC. It encodes CAWSGDLPSYEQYF.

J is TRBJ2-7 and V is TRBV2; D is possibly TRBD1 or TRBD2 (5 bases each). The CDR3 is 13 residues long. Trimming removed 6 bases at V and 0 bases at J, with 9 bases between. Germline lookup yields CDR1 SNHLY and CDR2 FYNNEI. The DNA for the CDR3 is TGTGCCAGCAGCGGGGCCGTCTCCTACGAGCAGTACTTC. This translates into CASSGAVSYEQYF.

This clone showed up just once. V and J are TRBV11-2 and TRBJ2-1; TRBD2 matches at 12 bases. This CDR3 comprises 16 residues. Germline V gene data show CDR1 as SGHAT and CDR2 as FQNNGV. The ends lost 3 bases at V and 4 bases at J; junction bases unmatched: 4. Here the CDR3 reads CASSFGLAGGYNEQFF. The CDR3 DNA is TGTGCCAGCAGCTTTGGGCTAGCGGGAGGGTACAATGAGCAGTTCTTC.

This CDR3 is CASSMGARGTEAFF. The CDR3 coding sequence is TGTGCCAGTAGTATGGGGGCCAGGGGCACTGAAGCTTTCTTT. The chain has TRBV19 and TRBJ1-1; D perhaps matches TRBD1 (6 bases). The V end was cut by 3 bases, the J end by 4 bases, with 12 bases between. Germline V lookup: CDR1 LNHDA, CDR2 SQIVND (reference sequence). The CDR3 extends over 14 amino acids.

The chain carries TRBV5-1 and TRBJ2-1, with D uncertain. Per the germline V gene, CDR1 is SGHRS and CDR2 is YFSETQ. Trimming removed 1 base from V and 7 bases from J, with 6 bases in between. The CDR3 is 12 residues long. CDR3 residues: CASSLTVNEQFF. CDR3 DNA: TGCGCCAGCAGCTTGACTGTTAATGAGCAGTTCTTC.

The chain is built from TRBV25-1 and TRBJ2-2; D gene uncertain. The germline V gene encodes CDR1 MGHDK and CDR2 SYGVNS. The V end was cut by 3 bases, the J end by 4 bases, with 18 bases between. The CDR3 contains 17 residues. This CDR3 reads CASSDYLGSSGTGELFF. The CDR3 DNA reads TGTGCCAGCAGTGATTACTTAGGTAGCTCCGGCACCGGGGAGCTGTTTTTT.

V usage is TRBV5-1 and J usage is TRBJ2-3; D may match TRBD1 or TRBD2 (5 bases each). Looked up from germline, CDR1 is SGHRS and CDR2 is YFSETQ. Trimming left V 0 bases short and J 0 bases short, with 17 bases between. This CDR3 has 18 residues. DNA of the CDR3: TGCGCCAGCAGCTTGGTACCTCGGGACCTTTCTAGCACAGATACGCAGTATTTT. This sequence encodes CASSLVPRDLSSTDTQYF. Supplemented by reference TRBV5-1 and TRBJ2-3, the full variable domain reads KAGVTQTPRYLIKTRGQQVTLSCSPISGHRSVSWYQQTPGQGLQFLFEYFSETQRNKGNFPGRFSGRQFSNSRSEMNVSTLELGDSALYLCASSLVPRDLSSTDTQYFGPGTRLTVL.